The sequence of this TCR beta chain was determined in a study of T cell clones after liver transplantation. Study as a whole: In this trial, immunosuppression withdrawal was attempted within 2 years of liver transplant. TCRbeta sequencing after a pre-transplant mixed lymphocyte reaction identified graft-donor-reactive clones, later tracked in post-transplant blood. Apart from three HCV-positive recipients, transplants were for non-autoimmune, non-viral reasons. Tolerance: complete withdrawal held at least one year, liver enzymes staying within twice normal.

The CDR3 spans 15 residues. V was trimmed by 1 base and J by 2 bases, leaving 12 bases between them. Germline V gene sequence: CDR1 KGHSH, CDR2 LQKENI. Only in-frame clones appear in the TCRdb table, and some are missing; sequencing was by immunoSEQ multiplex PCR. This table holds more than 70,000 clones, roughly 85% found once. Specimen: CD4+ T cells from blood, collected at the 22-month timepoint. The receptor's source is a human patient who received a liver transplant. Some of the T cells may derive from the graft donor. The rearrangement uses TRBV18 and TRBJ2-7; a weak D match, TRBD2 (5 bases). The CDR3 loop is CASSPQNGVAYEQYF. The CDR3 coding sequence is TGTGCCAGCTCACCACAAAACGGGGTGGCCTACGAGCAGTACTTC.